This passage covers 27 T cell receptor beta chains from one sample sequenced in a study of CD8 T cells in Susac syndrome. After extraction with the RNeasy kit, roughly 0.45 to 1 ug of the RNA was reverse transcribed using random hexamers. TCRdb re-analysed the immunoSEQ multiplex PCR reads in MiXCR, keeping a single row per CDR3 protein. The sample gives some 120,000 distinct CDR3 sequences, around 90% of which show up once; about 0.14% is in the top ten. What was sequenced was CD4+ T cells from PBMCs. These TCRs come from a human donor in good health.

This sequence joins TRBV29-1 and TRBJ1-1; D not resolved. The CDR3 covers 11 residues. Germline V gives CDR1 SQVTM, CDR2 ANQGSEA. Trimming left V 4 bases short and J 5 bases short, with 8 bases between. The CDR3 bases are TGCAGCGTTGGTCGGCCTACTGAAGCTTTCTTT. It encodes CSVGRPTEAFF.

The chain uses TRBV14 and TRBJ2-3, with D uncertain. V shed 3 bases and J shed 4 bases, with 8 bases lying between them. The CDR3 consists of 13 residues. Looked up from germline, CDR1 is SGHDN and CDR2 is FVKESK. In DNA, the CDR3 is TGTGCCAGCAGCCATGATACTGCAGATACGCAGTATTTT. Translated, it gives CASSHDTADTQYF.

This clonotype was seen more than once but under ten times. The rearrangement joins TRBV7-2 to TRBJ2-7; D is perhaps TRBD2 (5 bases). Between the trimmed V and J ends, which lost 5 bases and 0 bases, there was a span of 11 bases. Germline V lookup: CDR1 SGHTA, CDR2 FQGNSA. The CDR3 runs to 14 residues. The CDR3, as DNA: TGTGCCAGCAGCCGTGCGGGCCTCTCCTACGAGCAGTACTTC. Residues: CASSRAGLSYEQYF.

The chain couples TRBV7-6 to TRBJ1-5; tentative D call: TRBD1 (6 bases). Per germline, CDR1 SGHVS and CDR2 FNYEAQ. The V end lost 2 bases, the J end lost 7 bases, and 15 bases lay between the germline ends. The CDR3 is made up of 15 amino acids. The CDR3 coding sequence is TGTGCCAGCAGCTTAAACCCGGCAGGGGAACAGCCCCAGCATTTT. Protein: CASSLNPAGEQPQHF.

The V call is TRBV27, the J call TRBJ2-7; D is tentatively TRBD1 or TRBD2 (6 bases each). This CDR3 spans 16 amino acids. Germline V gene sequence: CDR1 MNHEY, CDR2 SMNVEV (reference sequence). V was pared by 3 bases and J by 6 bases, with 21 bases between. The CDR3 DNA reads as TGTGCCAGCAGTTTGACGTGGAGGGGGGCGTCCGGCGAGCAGTACTTC. Its translation is CASSLTWRGASGEQYF.

The chain recombines TRBV6-6 with TRBJ1-1, with 8 positions matching TRBD1. Germline V gives CDR1 MNHNY, CDR2 SVGAGI (reference sequence). Germline trimming cut 8 bases from V and 1 base from J; bases unmatched to any gene: 6. This CDR3 is 14 amino acids long. CDR3 sequence: CASLLGTGNTEAFF. The CDR3, as DNA: TGTGCCAGCCTATTAGGGACAGGGAACACTGAAGCTTTCTTT.

The rearrangement uses TRBV21-1 and TRBJ2-5; the D call of TRBD2 is as the table states it, not checked on the DNA. TRBV21-1 is deemed a pseudogene. This CDR3 contains 17 residues. The CDR3 region has the DNA TGTGCCAGCAGCAAACGGTCGGCAGGGGCCCTTCTGGAGACCCAGTACTTC. It is translated as CASSKRSAGALLETQYF.

The chain uses TRBV5-4 and TRBJ2-1, with unresolved D. Trimming shortened V by 5 bases and J by 4 bases, and 7 bases separated the two germline ends. CDR1 is SGHNT, CDR2 YYREEE, per germline (reference sequence). The CDR3 sequence is 12 residues long. The chain's CDR3 is CASSGPYNEQFF. The CDR3 DNA is TGTGCCAGCAGTGGACCGTACAATGAGCAGTTCTTC.

The rearrangement joins TRBV7-2 to TRBJ2-5, with D perhaps matching TRBD1 (5 bases). CDR1 is SGHTA, CDR2 FQGNSA, per germline. V shed 4 bases and J shed 5 bases, with 17 bases lying between them. The CDR3 is made up of 15 amino acids. DNA of the CDR3: TGTGCCAGCAGCTCCGACAGCTACCGACTGGAGACCCAGTACTTC. Translated: CASSSDSYRLETQYF.

The chain carries TRBV5-4 and TRBJ1-1; a weak D match, TRBD1 (6 bases). V shed 4 bases and J shed 7 bases, with 14 bases lying between them. The CDR3 sequence is 13 residues long. Germline values: CDR1 SGHNT, CDR2 YYREEE (reference sequence). For the CDR3, the DNA is TGTGCCAGCAGCCCCCCGGACAGATTTGAAGCTTTCTTT. Encoded protein: CASSPPDRFEAFF.

The chain combines TRBV7-2 with TRBJ2-7, with 7 bases identical to TRBD2. This CDR3 comprises 14 residues. CDR1 SGHTA and CDR2 FQGNSA come from the germline V gene. J lost 5 bases, V lost 2 bases, and 6 bases had no gene match. The DNA of the CDR3 is TGTGCCAGCAGCTTAAAGGGAGGGGCCCACGAGCAGTACTTC. Its protein is CASSLKGGAHEQYF.

V usage is TRBV3-1 and J usage is TRBJ2-6; D tentatively fits TRBD1 or TRBD2 (6 bases each). Trimming took 2 bases from V and 4 from J, leaving 15 bases between them. This CDR3 is built from 17 residues. The germline V gene encodes CDR1 LGHDT and CDR2 YNNKEL (reference sequence). The CDR3 spells CASSQPVGGRGANVLTF. CDR3 bases: TGTGCCAGCAGCCAACCAGTTGGGGGGCGAGGGGCCAACGTCCTGACTTTC. Complete variable domain (other parts from reference TRBV3-1 and TRBJ2-6): DTAVSQTPKYLVTQMGNDKSIKCEQNLGHDTMYWYKQDSKKFLKIMFSYNNKELIINETVPNRFSPKSPDKAHLNLHINSLELGDSAVYFCASSQPVGGRGANVLTFGAGSRLTVL.

This chain joins TRBV29-1 and TRBJ1-1, with 7 bases lining up with TRBD1. V shed 3 bases, J shed 6 bases, and the junction held 10 bases outside the gene matches. There are 14 residues in the CDR3. Germline V gene sequence: CDR1 SQVTM, CDR2 ANQGSEA. DNA for the CDR3: TGCAGCGTTGATTCCAGGACAGGAGGATCTGAAGCTTTCTTT. As protein: CSVDSRTGGSEAFF.

The rearrangement joins TRBV19 to TRBJ1-5, with a weak D call TRBD1 (6 bases). Between the trimmed V and J ends, which lost 1 base and 7 bases, there was a span of 14 bases. This CDR3 has 15 amino acids. Germline CDR1 LNHDA, CDR2 SQIVND (reference sequence). The CDR3 DNA reads as TGTGCCAGTAGTATAGGCAAGGACAGAAGGCAGCCCCAGCATTTT. Protein sequence: CASSIGKDRRQPQHF.

This chain joins TRBV7-2 and TRBJ1-5; no reliable D call. The CDR3 spans 15 residues. V shed 4 bases and J shed 4 bases, with 14 bases lying between them. Germline V lookup: CDR1 SGHTA, CDR2 FQGNSA. CDR3 sequence reads: CASSSALARNQPQHF. In DNA form, the CDR3 reads TGTGCCAGCAGCTCCGCGTTGGCTAGGAATCAGCCCCAGCATTTT.

J is TRBJ2-7 and V is TRBV7-8; maybe TRBD2 (6 bases). The germline V gene encodes CDR1 SGHVS and CDR2 FQNEAQ. Trimming took off 4 bases at V and 3 bases at J, with 25 bases between the two ends. This CDR3 is 18 amino acids long. DNA for the CDR3: TGTGCCAGCAGCTACGGGACTGCCTCGGGGCCCCGAAACTACGAGCAGTACTTC. Its protein product is CASSYGTASGPRNYEQYF. Full variable domain (remainder filled in from reference TRBV7-8 and TRBJ2-7): GAGVSQSPRYKVAKRGQDVALRCDPISGHVSLFWYQQALGQGPEFLTYFQNEAQLDKSGLPSDRFFAERPEGSVSTLKIQRTQQEDSAVYLCASSYGTASGPRNYEQYFGPGTRLTVT.

This clonotype has just one count. The V call is TRBV7-9, the J call TRBJ1-6, with D hard to call. The CDR3 length is 17 residues. The germline gives CDR1 SEHNR, CDR2 FQNEAQ (reference sequence). The ends were cut back, 5 bases at V and 10 bases at J, with 24 bases in the middle. The CDR3 region is CASSPLGLAVEGSPLHF. CDR3 nucleotide sequence: TGTGCCAGCAGCCCCCTTGGACTGGCGGTCGAAGGATCACCCCTCCACTTT.

The rearrangement links TRBV10-3 to TRBJ1-1, with 7 bases fitting TRBD1. Germline loops: CDR1 ENHRY, CDR2 SYGVKD. The CDR3 contains 13 residues. J gave up 6 bases and V 7 bases, and 8 bases lay outside the gene matches. CDR3 loop: CAIKGQRGAEAFF. The CDR3 DNA reads TGTGCCATCAAGGGACAGCGGGGCGCTGAAGCTTTCTTT.

This clonotype occurred once. The V gene is TRBV18, the J gene TRBJ1-1; D not certain. Germline CDR1 reads KGHSH; CDR2 reads LQKENI. Trimming pared 3 bases from V and 8 bases from J, leaving 13 bases between. The CDR3 is made up of 13 amino acids. CDR3 protein: CASSPGKDPEAFF. CDR3 bases: TGTGCCAGCTCACCGGGTAAGGATCCCGAAGCTTTCTTT.

This clonotype was detected a few times. The rearrangement links TRBV12-3 or TRBV12-4 to TRBJ1-5; the D is unclear. The CDR3 has 11 amino acids. The V end lost 3 bases, the J end lost 7 bases, and 4 bases lay between the germline ends. The DNA of the CDR3 is TGTGCCAGCAGTTTTAGACAGCCCCAGCATTTT. It yields the protein CASSFRQPQHF.

The chain joins TRBV11-3 to TRBJ1-2; D not certain. Germline V gene lookup returns CDR1 SGHNT and CDR2 YENEEA. Trimming removed 4 bases from V and 7 bases from J, with 13 bases in between. The CDR3 consists of 13 residues. The CDR3 nucleotides read TGTGCCAGCAGCTCAACAGCGACGGGTGGCTACACCTTC. Its protein product is CASSSTATGGYTF.

The chain combines TRBV6-2 or TRBV6-3 with TRBJ2-5; D is possibly TRBD1 (6 bases). This CDR3 comprises 14 residues. V shed 1 base and J shed 0 bases, with 6 bases lying between them. Germline V lookup: CDR1 MNHEY, CDR2 SVGEGT. The CDR3 region is CASSYWDNQETQYF. The CDR3 region has the DNA TGTGCCAGCAGTTACTGGGACAACCAAGAGACCCAGTACTTC.

The rearrangement uses TRBV12-5 and TRBJ2-7, with 8 bases fitting TRBD1. Losses at the gene ends were 2 bases for V and 5 bases for J; bases not matched to a gene: 14. From germline, CDR1 is LGHNT and CDR2 FRNRAP. There are 17 residues in the CDR3. The CDR3 reads CASGLSPRAGGFDEQYF. CDR3 coding DNA: TGTGCTAGTGGTTTGTCCCCCCGGGCAGGGGGCTTCGACGAGCAGTACTTC.

This clonotype occurred a few times. The chain joins TRBV29-1 to TRBJ1-5; D is uncertain. The CDR3 spans 17 residues. Germline V CDR1 and CDR2: SQVTM, ANQGSEA. V dropped 3 bases and J dropped 2 bases, with 20 bases sitting between them. The DNA of the CDR3 is TGCAGCGTTGATCCGGTAGGGCCGCCGCGAGGCAATCAGCCCCAGCATTTT. This codes for CSVDPVGPPRGNQPQHF.

V is TRBV4-2 and J is TRBJ1-2; D may be TRBD1 (5 bases). Trimming cost V 4 bases and J 8 bases, with 14 bases left between them. The CDR3 is 13 amino acids. The germline V gene has CDR1 LGHNA and CDR2 YNFKEQ. The CDR3 DNA follows: TGTGCCAGCAGCCCCGGACTGGGGGTCGGCTACACCTTC. Translated: CASSPGLGVGYTF.

This clonotype was recorded once. The chain carries TRBV5-1 and TRBJ2-5; D is possibly TRBD2 (5 bases). This CDR3 contains 15 residues. Germline CDR1 reads SGHRS; CDR2 reads YFSETQ. Trimming stripped 4 bases from V and 0 bases from J, with 13 bases between. The CDR3 bases are TGCGCCAGCAGCGCCGCCGTCGGGAACCAAGAGACCCAGTACTTC. It codes for CASSAAVGNQETQYF.

The V and J genes are TRBV7-9 and TRBJ1-1; D unclear. Germline V gene lookup returns CDR1 SEHNR and CDR2 FQNEAQ (reference sequence). V shed 5 bases and J shed 7 bases, with 20 bases lying between them. This CDR3 has 15 amino acids. In DNA form, the CDR3 reads TGTGCCAGCAGCCCCCCGTTGAGGGAACTATATGAAGCTTTCTTT. Its translation is CASSPPLRELYEAFF.